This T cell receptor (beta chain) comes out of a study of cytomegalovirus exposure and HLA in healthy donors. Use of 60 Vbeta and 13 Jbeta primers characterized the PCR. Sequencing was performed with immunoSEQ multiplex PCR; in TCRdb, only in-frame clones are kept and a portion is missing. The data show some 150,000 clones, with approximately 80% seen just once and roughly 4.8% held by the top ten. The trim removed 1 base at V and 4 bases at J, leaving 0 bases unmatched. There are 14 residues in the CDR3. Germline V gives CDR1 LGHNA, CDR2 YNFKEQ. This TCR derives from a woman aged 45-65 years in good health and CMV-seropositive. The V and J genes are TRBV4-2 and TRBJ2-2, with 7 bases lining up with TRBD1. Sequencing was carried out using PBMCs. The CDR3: CASSQGDSTGELFF. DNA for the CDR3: TGTGCCAGCAGCCAAGGGGACAGCACCGGGGAGCTGTTTTTT.